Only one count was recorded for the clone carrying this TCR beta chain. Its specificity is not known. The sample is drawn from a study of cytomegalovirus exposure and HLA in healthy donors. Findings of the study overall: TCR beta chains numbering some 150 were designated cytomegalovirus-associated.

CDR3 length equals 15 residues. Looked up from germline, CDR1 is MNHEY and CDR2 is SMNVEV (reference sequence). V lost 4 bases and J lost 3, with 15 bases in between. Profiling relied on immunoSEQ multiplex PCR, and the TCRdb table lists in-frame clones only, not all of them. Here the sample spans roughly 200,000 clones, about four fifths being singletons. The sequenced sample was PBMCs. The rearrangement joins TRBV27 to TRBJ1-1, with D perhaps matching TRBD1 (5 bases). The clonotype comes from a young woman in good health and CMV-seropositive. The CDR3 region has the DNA TGTGCCAGCAGTTCACTACGCCCGGGGGACACTGAAGCTTTCTTT. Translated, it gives CASSSLRPGDTEAFF.